The source of this TCR beta chain is a study of cytomegalovirus exposure and HLA in healthy donors. It was with 60 Vbeta and 13 Jbeta primers that the PCR ran. TCRdb's copy holds only in-frame clones and misses some; the assay was immunoSEQ multiplex PCR. The sample shows about 140,000 clones, around three quarters of them seen only once. General study points: There were some V segments, including TRBV6-2 and TRBV6-3, excluded as indistinguishable. CMV serostatus stood as the only immune exposure information on hand. At a 0.05 false discovery rate, a later analysis found over 15,000 TCR beta sequences to be associated with HLA alleles. Later analysis indicated greater clonal expansion among HLA-associated TCR beta chains than among equally common other chains.

As to this clone: What it binds is not known.

J lost 5 bases, V lost 5 bases, and 9 bases had no gene match. Germline V gene lookup returns CDR1 LGHNA and CDR2 YSLEER. The CDR3 totals 16 residues. The chain employs TRBV4-3 and TRBJ1-1, with 12 bases aligning to TRBD1. The TCR comes from a middle-aged man in good health and CMV-seropositive. Sequencing used PBMCs. The chain's CDR3 is CASSVGTGGAGTEAFF. The CDR3 nucleotides read TGCGCCAGCAGCGTAGGGACAGGGGGCGCGGGGACTGAAGCTTTCTTT.